This TCR beta chain appears in the sequencing data of a study of identical twins. Only a few counts were recorded for this clonotype. Looked up from germline, CDR1 is MRHNA and CDR2 is SNTAGT. Trimming left V 8 bases short and J 4 bases short, with 16 bases between. This CDR3 contains 14 residues. TCRdb recomputed calls from the 5' RACE reads with MiXCR, one row per CDR3 protein. Here the sample spans 430,000 or so distinct CDR3 sequences, approximately 24% being singletons. These data are also associated with another study on T cells expressing NK-cell markers.

The genes are TRBV6-4 and TRBJ2-3, with D possibly TRBD2 on 5 matching bases. This TCR was sampled from a woman between 18 and 29 years old in good health. Sequenced input: CD4+ T cells sorted from blood. CDR3: CASRPDPRADTQYF. The CDR3 DNA is TGTGCCAGCCGGCCGGACCCGCGGGCAGATACGCAGTATTTT.